The subject of this entry is one T cell receptor (beta chain). Antigen specificity is unknown. This sample is part of a study of T cells in tuberculosis. Study-wide context: The T cells targeted glucose monomycolate, a mycobacterial lipid, via CD1B. A South African cohort included IGRA-negative adolescents, latently infected IGRA-positive adolescents and adults with active tuberculosis.

Assay used: immunoSEQ multiplex PCR; TCRdb lists only in-frame clones, some missing. This sample has 45,000 or so clones, with about 96% found just once. Whole-study results and caveats: Active tuberculosis TCR-alpha repertoires lay closer to GMM-specific TCRs than IGRA-negative controls, suggesting clonal expansion. Smaller alpha distances in active tuberculosis partly reflected shorter CDR3-alpha lengths.

The CDR3 contains 15 residues. The J segment lost 4 bases and the V segment lost 5 bases, leaving 8 bases of the junction unmatched. The specimen sequenced was PBMCs. This chain uses TRBV6-7 with TRBJ2-7; 10 bases match TRBD2. TRBV6-7 falls under the ORF class, with uncertain function. This TCR derives from a donor aged 5 to 30 with latent tuberculosis or without tuberculosis infection. This CDR3 reads CASSQPGLAWYEQYF. The DNA of the CDR3 is TGTGCCAGCAGTCAACCGGGACTAGCGTGGTACGAGCAGTACTTC.